The 10 T cell receptor beta chains below were found in one sample sequenced in a study of identical twins. MiXCR, applied by TCRdb to the 5' RACE reads, yields one record per CDR3 protein. The data contain approximately 700,000 distinct CDR3 sequences, 18% of them seen just once; the ten biggest clones take up 13%. Another study also made use of these data, one on T cells expressing NK-cell markers.

The sequenced sample was PBMCs. The receptors here all came from a woman between 18 and 29 years old in good health.

V gene TRBV6-4 combines with J gene TRBJ2-3; the match to TRBD2 covers 13 bases. The V gene end was trimmed by 5 bases and the J gene end by 3 bases; junction bases not matched to a gene: 8. The CDR3 length is 17 residues. The germline V gene encodes CDR1 MRHNA and CDR2 SNTAGT. The CDR3 nucleotides are TGTGCCAGCAGTCCGGGACTAGCGGGGTTATGGACAGATACGCAGTATTTT. Amino acids: CASSPGLAGLWTDTQYF.

This chain joins TRBV10-2 and TRBJ2-2; 9 bases map to TRBD2. The germline gives CDR1 WSHSY, CDR2 SAAADI. With V trimmed by 5 bases and J by 7 bases, 14 bases remained unmatched. The CDR3 is made up of 17 amino acids. The CDR3 reads CASSRKSGGPSGGELFF. The CDR3 DNA is TGCGCCAGCAGTCGCAAGAGCGGGGGGCCTAGCGGCGGGGAGCTGTTTTTT.

This clonotype was picked up a small number of times. This chain's CDR3 is CAIKNPGLADEQYF. The CDR3 bases are TGTGCCATCAAAAATCCAGGGTTAGCGGACGAGCAGTACTTC. V and J are TRBV10-3 and TRBJ2-7; TRBD2 is a possible D gene (6 bases). From germline, CDR1 is ENHRY and CDR2 SYGVKD. Trimming stripped 7 bases from V and 5 bases from J, with 18 bases between. The CDR3 loop spans 14 amino acids.

The CDR3 loop reads CASSYGQMNTEAFF. The CDR3 DNA reads TGTGCCAGCAGTTACGGACAAATGAACACTGAAGCTTTCTTT. The chain combines TRBV6-5 with TRBJ1-1, with D perhaps TRBD1 (5 bases). Between the trimmed V and J ends, which lost 2 bases and 0 bases, there was a span of 7 bases. The CDR3 is 14 amino acids. Germline V gene data show CDR1 as MNHEY and CDR2 as SVGAGI.

The chain joins TRBV5-1 to TRBJ2-1, with 13 bases fitting TRBD2. The junction had 8 bases not matched to a gene; V was cut back by 4 bases and J by 4 bases. Germline CDR1 is SGHRS and CDR2 is YFSETQ. The CDR3 sequence is 17 residues long. The chain's CDR3 is CASSPGLAGPIYNEQFF. CDR3 nucleotides: TGCGCCAGCAGCCCGGGACTAGCGGGACCCATTTACAATGAGCAGTTCTTC.

This clonotype was found a few times. The genes are TRBV9 and TRBJ2-1; 9 nucleotides match TRBD2. CDR3 size: 12 residues. Germline V CDR1 and CDR2: SGDLS, YYNGEE. Trimming removed 4 bases from V and 8 bases from J; junction bases left unmatched: 1. CDR3 coding DNA: TGTGCCAGCAGCCGGACTAGCGATGAGCAGTTCTTC. Translated: CASSRTSDEQFF.

The table lists this clonotype with a few counts. V usage is TRBV7-2 and J usage is TRBJ2-4, with D possibly being TRBD2 (6 bases). Trimming shortened V by 4 bases and J by 1 base, and 8 bases separated the two germline ends. Germline CDR1 is SGHTA and CDR2 is FQGNSA. The CDR3 spans 14 residues. The CDR3 loop is CASSYLAAKNIQYF. DNA of the CDR3: TGTGCCAGCAGCTATCTAGCGGCCAAAAACATTCAGTACTTC.

This clonotype has a count of ten or more. The CDR3 here is CSAEDRDRYEQYF. CDR3 bases: TGCAGTGCCGAAGACAGGGACAGATACGAGCAGTACTTC. This chain connects TRBV20-1 to TRBJ2-7; 7 nucleotides agree with TRBD1. This CDR3 is built from 13 residues. The V and J ends lost 6 bases and 4 bases, in that order; junction bases with no gene match: 9. The V gene's germline CDR1 is DFQATT and CDR2 SNEGSKA (reference sequence).

This clonotype was seen ten or more times. Here the CDR3 reads CASTMDGLYNEQFF. The CDR3 DNA sequence: TGTGCCAGCACTATGGACGGACTCTACAATGAGCAGTTCTTC. V gene TRBV12-3 or TRBV12-4 combines with J gene TRBJ2-1; D is possibly TRBD2 (5 bases). Trimming took 7 bases from V and 3 from J, leaving 13 bases between them. The CDR3 is made up of 14 amino acids.

The sample holds a few counts of this clonotype. This chain connects TRBV27 to TRBJ2-7, with 16 bases lining up with TRBD2. The CDR3 is made up of 17 amino acids. The germline gives CDR1 MNHEY, CDR2 SMNVEV (reference sequence). Unmatched junction bases numbered 9, after V lost 4 bases and J lost 6 bases. This chain's CDR3 is CASSSPGLAGGPSEQYF. The CDR3 coding sequence is TGTGCCAGCAGTTCTCCGGGACTAGCGGGAGGGCCCAGCGAGCAGTACTTC.